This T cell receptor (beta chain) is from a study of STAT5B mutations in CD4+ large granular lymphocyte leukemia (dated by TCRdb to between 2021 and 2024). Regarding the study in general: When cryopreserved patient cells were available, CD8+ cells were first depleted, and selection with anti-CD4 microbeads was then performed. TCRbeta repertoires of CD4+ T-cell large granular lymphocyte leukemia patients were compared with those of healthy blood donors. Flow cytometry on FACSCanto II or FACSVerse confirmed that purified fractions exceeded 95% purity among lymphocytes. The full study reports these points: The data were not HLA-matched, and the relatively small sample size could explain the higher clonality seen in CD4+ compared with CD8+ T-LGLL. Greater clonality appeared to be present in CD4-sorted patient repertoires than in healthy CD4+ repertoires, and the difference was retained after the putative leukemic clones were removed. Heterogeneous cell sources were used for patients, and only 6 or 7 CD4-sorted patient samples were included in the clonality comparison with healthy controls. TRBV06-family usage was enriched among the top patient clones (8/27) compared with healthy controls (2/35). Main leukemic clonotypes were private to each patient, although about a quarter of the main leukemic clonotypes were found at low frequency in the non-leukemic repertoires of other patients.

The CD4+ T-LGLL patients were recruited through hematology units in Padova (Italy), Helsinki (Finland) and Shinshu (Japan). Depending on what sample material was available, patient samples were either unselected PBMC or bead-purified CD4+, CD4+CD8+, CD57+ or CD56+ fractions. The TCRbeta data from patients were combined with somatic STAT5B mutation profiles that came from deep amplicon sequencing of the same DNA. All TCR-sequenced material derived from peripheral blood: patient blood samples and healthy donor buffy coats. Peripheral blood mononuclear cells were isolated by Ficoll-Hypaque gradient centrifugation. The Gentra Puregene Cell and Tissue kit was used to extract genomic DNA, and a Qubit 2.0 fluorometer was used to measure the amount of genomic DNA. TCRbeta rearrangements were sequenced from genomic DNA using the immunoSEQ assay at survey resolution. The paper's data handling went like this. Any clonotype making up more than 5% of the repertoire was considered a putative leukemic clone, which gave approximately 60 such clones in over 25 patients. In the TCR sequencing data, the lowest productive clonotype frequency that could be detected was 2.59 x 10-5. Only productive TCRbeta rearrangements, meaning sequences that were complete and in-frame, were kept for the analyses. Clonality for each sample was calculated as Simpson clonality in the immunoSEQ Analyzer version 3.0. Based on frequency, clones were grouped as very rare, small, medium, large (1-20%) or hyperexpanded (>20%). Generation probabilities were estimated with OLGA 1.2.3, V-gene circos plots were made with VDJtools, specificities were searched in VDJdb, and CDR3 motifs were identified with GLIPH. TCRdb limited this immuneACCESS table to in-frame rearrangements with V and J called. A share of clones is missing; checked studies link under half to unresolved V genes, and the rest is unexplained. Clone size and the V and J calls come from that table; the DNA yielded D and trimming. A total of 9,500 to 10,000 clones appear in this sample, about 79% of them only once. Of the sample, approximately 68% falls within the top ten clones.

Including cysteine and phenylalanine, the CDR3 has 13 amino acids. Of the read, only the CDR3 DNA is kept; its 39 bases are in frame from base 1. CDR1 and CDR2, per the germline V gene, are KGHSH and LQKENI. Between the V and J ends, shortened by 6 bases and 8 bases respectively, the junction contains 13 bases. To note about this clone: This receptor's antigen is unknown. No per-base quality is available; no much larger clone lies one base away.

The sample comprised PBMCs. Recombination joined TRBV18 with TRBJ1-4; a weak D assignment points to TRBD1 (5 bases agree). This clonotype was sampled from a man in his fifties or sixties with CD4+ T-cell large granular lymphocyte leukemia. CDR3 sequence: CASSPRWGEKLFF. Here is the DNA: TGTGCCAGCTCCCCCAGATGGGGGGAAAAACTGTTTTTT.